Below are 2 T cell receptor beta chains sequenced from a single sample in a study of beta chain features in type 1 diabetes. Their antigens remain unidentified. Study-wide results and limits: A moderate, significant TCRB CDR3 shortening appeared in type 1 diabetes across four CD4+ subsets.

Every isolated RNA sample was fully reverse transcribed, so sequencing captured expressed TCRB transcripts. The method was immunoSEQ multiplex PCR; TCRdb's version includes in-frame clones alone and lacks a portion of them. Of approximately 150,000 clones listed, about 13% are singletons. The sequenced material came from central memory CD4+ T cells from blood. The source of these receptors is a man aged 18 to 30 with type 1 diabetes.

This clone was counted between two and nine times. The chain couples TRBV30 to TRBJ1-4, with D perhaps TRBD1 (6 bases). CDR1 is GTSNPN and CDR2 is SVGIG in the germline V gene (reference sequence). The CDR3 is 13 residues long. V dropped 2 bases and J dropped 8 bases, with 12 bases sitting between them. CDR3 in amino acids: CAWSRGTWEKLFF. The CDR3, as DNA: TGTGCCTGGAGTCGAGGGACATGGGAAAAACTGTTTTTT. The full variable domain, its missing parts supplied by reference TRBV30 and TRBJ1-4, is SQTIHQWPATLVQPVGSPLSLECTVEGTSNPNLYWYRQAAGRGLQLLFYSVGIGQISSEVPQNLSASRPQDRQFILSSKKLLLSDSGFYLCAWSRGTWEKLFFGSGTQLSVL.

In this sample, this clone turned up many times. The rearrangement uses TRBV7-8 and TRBJ2-1; D gene ambiguous. Germline assignment: CDR1 SGHVS and CDR2 FQNEAQ. V was cut by 4 bases and J by 5 bases, with 15 bases left in between. The CDR3 length is 15 residues. The CDR3 is CASSSRRLINNEQFF. CDR3 DNA sequence: TGTGCCAGCAGCTCTCGGAGACTCATTAACAATGAGCAGTTCTTC.